Reported below is one TCR beta chain. The specificity of this receptor is unknown. One base away there is no much larger clone; base qualities are not given. V is cut back by 9 bases and J by 3 bases, with 22 bases in the junction unmatched. The cysteine opens and the phenylalanine closes a CDR3 of 18 amino acids. Just the 54-base CDR3 DNA is kept, in frame starting at base 1. From a lookup of the germline V gene (reference sequence), CDR1 and CDR2 are LNHDA and SQIVND. The immunoSEQ Assay, a bias-controlled multiplex PCR, was used to amplify TCRbeta CDR3 regions from genomic DNA. Turning to the authors' computational methods: The number of nucleated cells in each sample was estimated from the amplification of reference gene primers within the assay. To quantify the absolute abundance of each unique TCRbeta CDR3 rearrangement, sequence reads were collapsed and filtered. For each sample, productive Simpson clonality was calculated as the square root of Simpson's diversity index across productive rearrangements. The clones in this table, taken by TCRdb from immuneACCESS, are in-frame only. Not every clone is retained; where verified, under half of the shortfall comes from an unresolved V gene, and the cause of the rest is unknown. The DNA was the basis for D and trimming; V, J and clone size are from that table. The sample table records approximately 270,000 clones; approximately 85% of these occur just once. The leading ten clones occupy 0.75% to 0.95% of the sample.

The entry originates in a study of blood T cell repertoires in COVID-19 (dated by TCRdb to about 2020). For context, the study as a whole: Samples covering the acute and convalescent phases of COVID-19 were provided by collaborators in the United States, Italy and Spain. The prospective study material was composed of cDNA or gDNA derived from T cells, B-cell-depleted T cells, or PBMCs. Subjects who had been exposed to COVID-19, were actively infected with it, or had recovered from it provided the deeply sampled blood TCRbeta repertoires that made up the dataset. The repertoires were released in a freely available public database intended as a resource for research on the immune response to SARS-CoV-2. Samples came from the ongoing ImmuneRACE study (first 160 participants) plus 1,254 subjects from 6 global collaborators. A de-identified subject ID, COVID-19 status, age in years and sex were almost always included in the sample metadata. Where available, HLA class I and class II types were taken from metadata supplied by the sample provider and were not determined by assay-based typing. General study outcomes and caveats: The amount of clinical and demographic metadata varied by source and participant and was provided uncurated.

One collaborating source in Seattle enrolled patients during active infection and followed them longitudinally through the course of disease. Collaborating institutions collected whole blood in K2EDTA tubes following their own protocols. For TCRbeta analysis, collaborators shipped samples in one of three forms: frozen whole blood, isolated PBMCs, or DNA extracted from either of those sample types. The sequenced material came from peripheral blood. This receptor was taken from a human donor with COVID-19, enrolled during active disease. The donor label of this sample is uncertain. The rearrangement combines TRBV19 with TRBJ1-2; TRBD1 agrees with 7 junctional bases. The DNA reads as follows: TGTGCCAGCGCCGTTCCGGGGAGCCTGACAGGGAAGGACTATGGCTACACCTTC. This codes for CASAVPGSLTGKDYGYTF.